This passage covers 2 T cell receptor beta chains from one sample sequenced in a study of long-term antiretroviral therapy in people with HIV (dated by TCRdb to between 2021 and 2022). The immunoSEQ hsTCRB v3.0 assay was used at survey level resolution to sequence the TRB variable region. TCRdb took over this immuneACCESS table, retaining in-frame rearrangements with V and J assigned. Such tables are incomplete; in checked studies, under half of the missing clones stem from an unresolved V gene, and the remainder is unexplained. Counted in this sample were approximately 35,000 clones; over 75% of them appeared once. The ten largest clones take up roughly a tenth of the sample. The material sequenced was unsorted PBMCs, taken 2.2 years after starting antiretroviral therapy. The source is a man aged 18 to 30 with HIV.

The chain combines TRBV6-1 with TRBJ2-2; 11 bases align to TRBD2. J lost 6 bases, V lost 4 bases, and 7 bases had no gene match. From germline, CDR1 is MNHNS and CDR2 SASEGT. This CDR3 contains 16 residues. This CDR3 is CASSVAPGLAAGELFF. The CDR3 bases are TGTGCCAGCAGTGTCGCACCGGGACTAGCGGCCGGGGAGCTGTTTTTT.

This clone was observed a few times. J is TRBJ1-2 and V is TRBV15, with 12 positions matching TRBD1. Trimming removed 5 bases from V and 4 bases from J; junction bases left unmatched: 2. There are 14 residues in the CDR3. CDR1 and CDR2 (germline): LNHNV, YYDKDF (reference sequence). The CDR3 nucleotides are TGTGCCACCAGCCGGGACAGGGGGCTCTATGGCTACACCTTC. Protein product: CATSRDRGLYGYTF.